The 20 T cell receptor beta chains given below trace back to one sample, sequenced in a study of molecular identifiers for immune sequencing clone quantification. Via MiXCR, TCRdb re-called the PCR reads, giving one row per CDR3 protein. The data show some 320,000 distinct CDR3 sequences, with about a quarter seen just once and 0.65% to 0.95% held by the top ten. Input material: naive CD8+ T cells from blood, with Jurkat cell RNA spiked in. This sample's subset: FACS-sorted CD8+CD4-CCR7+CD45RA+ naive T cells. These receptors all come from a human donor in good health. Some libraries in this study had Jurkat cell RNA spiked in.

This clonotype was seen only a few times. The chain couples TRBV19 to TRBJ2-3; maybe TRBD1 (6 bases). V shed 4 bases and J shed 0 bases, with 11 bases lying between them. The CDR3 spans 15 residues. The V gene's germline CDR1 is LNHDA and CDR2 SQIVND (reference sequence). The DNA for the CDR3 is TGTGCCAGTAGTAAGACAGGCTCTAGCACAGATACGCAGTATTTT. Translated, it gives CASSKTGSSTDTQYF.

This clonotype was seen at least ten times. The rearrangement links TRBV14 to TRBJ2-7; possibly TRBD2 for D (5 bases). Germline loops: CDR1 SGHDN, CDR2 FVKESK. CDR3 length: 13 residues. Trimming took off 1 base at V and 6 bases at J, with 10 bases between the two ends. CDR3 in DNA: TGTGCCAGCAGCCAAGTTAGAGGGAGCGAGCAGTACTTC. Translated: CASSQVRGSEQYF.

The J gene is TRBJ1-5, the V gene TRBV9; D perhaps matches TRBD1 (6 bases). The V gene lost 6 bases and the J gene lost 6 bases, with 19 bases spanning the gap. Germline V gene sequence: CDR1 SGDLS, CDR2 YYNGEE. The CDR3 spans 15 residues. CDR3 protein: CASTPTDGGGQPQHF. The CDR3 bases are TGTGCCAGCACCCCGACGGATGGGGGCGGTCAGCCCCAGCATTTT.

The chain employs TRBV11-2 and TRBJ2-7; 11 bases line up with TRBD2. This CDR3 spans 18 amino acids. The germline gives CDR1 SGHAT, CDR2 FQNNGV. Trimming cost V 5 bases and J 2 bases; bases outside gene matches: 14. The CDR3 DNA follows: TGTGCCAGCAGCCACAGCACCGGGACTAGCGGTGGCCCCTACGAGCAGTACTTC. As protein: CASSHSTGTSGGPYEQYF.

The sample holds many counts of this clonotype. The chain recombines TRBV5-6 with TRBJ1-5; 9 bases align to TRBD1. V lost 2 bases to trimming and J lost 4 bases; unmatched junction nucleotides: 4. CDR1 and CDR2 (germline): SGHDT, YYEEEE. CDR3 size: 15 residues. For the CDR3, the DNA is TGTGCCAGCAGCTTCGGGACAGGGAGAAATCAGCCCCAGCATTTT. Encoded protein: CASSFGTGRNQPQHF.

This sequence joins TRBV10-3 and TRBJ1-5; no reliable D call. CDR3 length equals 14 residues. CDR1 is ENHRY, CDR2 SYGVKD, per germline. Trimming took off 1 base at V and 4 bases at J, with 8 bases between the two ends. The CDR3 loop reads CAISEFEENQPQHF. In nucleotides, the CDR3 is TGTGCCATCAGTGAGTTTGAGGAGAATCAGCCCCAGCATTTT.

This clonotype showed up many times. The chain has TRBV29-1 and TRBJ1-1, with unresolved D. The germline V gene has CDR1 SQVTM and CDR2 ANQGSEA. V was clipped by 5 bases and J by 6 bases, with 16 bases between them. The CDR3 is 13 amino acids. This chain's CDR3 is CSVYELGMAEAFF. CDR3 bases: TGCAGCGTTTATGAGCTTGGGATGGCTGAAGCTTTCTTT.

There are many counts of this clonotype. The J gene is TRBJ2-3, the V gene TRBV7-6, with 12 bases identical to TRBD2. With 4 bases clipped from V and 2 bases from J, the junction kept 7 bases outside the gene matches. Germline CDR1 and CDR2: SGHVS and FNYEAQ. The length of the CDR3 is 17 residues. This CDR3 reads CASSSRTSGAATDTQYF. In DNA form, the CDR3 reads TGTGCCAGCAGCTCGCGGACTAGCGGGGCGGCCACAGATACGCAGTATTTT.

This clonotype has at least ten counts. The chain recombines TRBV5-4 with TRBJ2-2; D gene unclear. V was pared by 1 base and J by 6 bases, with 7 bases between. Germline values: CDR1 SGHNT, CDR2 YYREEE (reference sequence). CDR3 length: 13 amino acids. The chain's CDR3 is CASSLSGSGELFF. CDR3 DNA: TGTGCCAGCAGCTTGTCCGGGTCCGGGGAGCTGTTTTTT.

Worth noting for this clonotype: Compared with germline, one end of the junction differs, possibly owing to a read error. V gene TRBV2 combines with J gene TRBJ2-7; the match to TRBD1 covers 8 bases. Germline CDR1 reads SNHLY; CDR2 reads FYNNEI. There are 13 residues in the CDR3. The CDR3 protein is CATHLDRGYAQYF. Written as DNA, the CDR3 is TGTGCCACCCACCTCGACAGGGGATACGCGCAGTACTTC.

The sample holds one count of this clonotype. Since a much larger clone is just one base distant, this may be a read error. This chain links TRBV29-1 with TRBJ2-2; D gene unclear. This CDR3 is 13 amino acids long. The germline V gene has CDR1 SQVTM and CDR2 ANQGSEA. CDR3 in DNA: TGCGGCGTTGAAGAGGAGAACACCGGGGAGCTGTTTTTT. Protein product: CGVEEENTGELFF.

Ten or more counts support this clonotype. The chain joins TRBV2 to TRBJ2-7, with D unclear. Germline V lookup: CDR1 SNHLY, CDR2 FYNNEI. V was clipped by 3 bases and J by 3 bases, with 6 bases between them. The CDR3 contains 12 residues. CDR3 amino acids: CASSEFSYEQYF. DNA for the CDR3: TGTGCCAGCAGTGAGTTCAGCTACGAGCAGTACTTC. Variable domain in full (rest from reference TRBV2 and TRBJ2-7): EPEVTQTPSHQVTQMGQEVILRCVPISNHLYFYWYRQILGQKVEFLVSFYNNEISEKSEIFDDQFSVERPDGSNFTLKIRSTKLEDSAMYFCASSEFSYEQYFGPGTRLTVT.

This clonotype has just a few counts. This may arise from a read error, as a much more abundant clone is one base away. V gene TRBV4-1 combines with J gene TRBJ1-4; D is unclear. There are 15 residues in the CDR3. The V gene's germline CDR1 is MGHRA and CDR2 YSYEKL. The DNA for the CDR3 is TGCGCCAGCAGCCGTTTGGTTGCAACTAATGAAAAACTGGTTTTT. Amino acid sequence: CASSRLVATNEKLVF.

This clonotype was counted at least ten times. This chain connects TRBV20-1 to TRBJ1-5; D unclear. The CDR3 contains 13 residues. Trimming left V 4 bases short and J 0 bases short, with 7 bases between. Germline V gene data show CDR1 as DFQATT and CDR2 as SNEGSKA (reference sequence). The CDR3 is CSAIGHSNQPQHF. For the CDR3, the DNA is TGCAGTGCTATCGGTCATAGCAATCAGCCCCAGCATTTT.

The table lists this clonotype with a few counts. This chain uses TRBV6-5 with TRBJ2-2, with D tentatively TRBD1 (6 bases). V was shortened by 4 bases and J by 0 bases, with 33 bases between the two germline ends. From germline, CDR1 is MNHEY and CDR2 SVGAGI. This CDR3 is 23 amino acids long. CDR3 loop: CASSFFLFSDFTGIVTNTGELFF. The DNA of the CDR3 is TGTGCCAGCAGTTTCTTTTTATTTTCAGACTTTACAGGGATAGTGACGAACACCGGGGAGCTGTTTTTT.

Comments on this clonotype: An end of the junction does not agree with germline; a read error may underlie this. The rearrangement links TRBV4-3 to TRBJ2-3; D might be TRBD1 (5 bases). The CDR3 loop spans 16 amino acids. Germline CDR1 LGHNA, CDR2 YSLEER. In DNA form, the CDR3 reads TGCGCCAGCAGCCAAGTGGAGTACGACAGCACAGTTACGCAGTATTTT. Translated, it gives CASSQVEYDSTVTQYF.

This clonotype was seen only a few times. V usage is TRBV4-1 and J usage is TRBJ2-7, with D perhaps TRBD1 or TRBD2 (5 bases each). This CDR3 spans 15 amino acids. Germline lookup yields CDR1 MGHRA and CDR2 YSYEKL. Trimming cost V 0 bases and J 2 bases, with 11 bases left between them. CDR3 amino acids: CASSQDPWGTYEQYF. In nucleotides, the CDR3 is TGCGCCAGCAGCCAAGATCCATGGGGGACCTACGAGCAGTACTTC.

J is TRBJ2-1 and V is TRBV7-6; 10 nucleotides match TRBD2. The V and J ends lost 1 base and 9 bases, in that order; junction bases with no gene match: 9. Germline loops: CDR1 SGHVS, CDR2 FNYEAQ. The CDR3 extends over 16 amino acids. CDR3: CASSLVTLAGDAEQFF. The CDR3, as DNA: TGTGCCAGCAGCTTAGTTACCCTAGCGGGGGATGCTGAGCAGTTCTTC.

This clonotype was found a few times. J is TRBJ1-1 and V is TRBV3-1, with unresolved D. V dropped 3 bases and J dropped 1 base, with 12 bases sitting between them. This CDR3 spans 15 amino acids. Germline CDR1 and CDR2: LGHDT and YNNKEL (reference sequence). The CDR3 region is CASSQAGRENTEAFF. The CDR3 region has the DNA TGTGCCAGCAGCCAGGCCGGACGGGAGAACACTGAAGCTTTCTTT.

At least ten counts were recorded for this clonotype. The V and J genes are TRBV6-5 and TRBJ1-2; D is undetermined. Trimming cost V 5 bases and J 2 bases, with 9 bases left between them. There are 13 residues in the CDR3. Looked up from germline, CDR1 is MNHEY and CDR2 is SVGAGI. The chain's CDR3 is CASSPQKNYGYTF. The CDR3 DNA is TGTGCCAGCAGTCCCCAGAAGAACTATGGCTACACCTTC.